This T cell receptor beta chain emerged from a study of T-cell reconstitution after alpha-beta-depleted transplantation in children. Whole-study findings and limits: T-cell numbers and diversity one year post-transplant derived largely from freshly generated T cells. The study traced high day-60 TCRbeta diversity in some patients to surviving recipient T cells and thymic progenitors. Several hundred rapidly expanded clones from non-depleted graft cells reportedly supplied alpha-beta T cells about two months post-transplant.

There are many counts of this clonotype. Its antigen is as yet unknown. CDR1 is MDHEN and CDR2 is SYDVKM in the germline V gene. The CDR3 totals 12 residues. Trimming left V 6 bases short and J 3 bases short, with 9 bases between. Unique molecular identifiers were built into the TCRbeta library. TCRdb processed the PCR reads anew with MiXCR; each CDR3 protein has one entry. Of 600,000 to 800,000 distinct CDR3 sequences in the sample, 13% were seen once. This receptor was obtained from a girl under 10 years old with congenital amegakaryocytic thrombocytopenia, due to receive a stem cell transplant. The rearrangement joins TRBV28 to TRBJ2-7; D is perhaps TRBD2 (6 bases). The sample in question was PBMCs, obtained before TCRalphabeta/CD19-depleted stem cell transplant. The DNA of the CDR3 is TGTGCCAGCAGGGGGACTGGCTACGAGCAGTACTTC. It codes for CASRGTGYEQYF.